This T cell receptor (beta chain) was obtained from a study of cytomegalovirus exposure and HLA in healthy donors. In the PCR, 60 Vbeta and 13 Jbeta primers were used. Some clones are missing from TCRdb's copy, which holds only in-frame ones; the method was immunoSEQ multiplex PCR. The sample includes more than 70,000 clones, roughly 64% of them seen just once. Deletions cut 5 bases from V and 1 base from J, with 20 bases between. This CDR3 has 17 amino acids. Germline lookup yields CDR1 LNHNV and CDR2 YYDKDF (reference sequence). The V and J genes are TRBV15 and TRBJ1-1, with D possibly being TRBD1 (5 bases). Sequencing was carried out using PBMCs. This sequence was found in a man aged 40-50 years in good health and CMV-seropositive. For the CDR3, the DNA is TGTGCCACCAGCGGAGCGAGGACACTCTCGACGAACACTGAAGCTTTCTTT. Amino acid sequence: CATSGARTLSTNTEAFF.